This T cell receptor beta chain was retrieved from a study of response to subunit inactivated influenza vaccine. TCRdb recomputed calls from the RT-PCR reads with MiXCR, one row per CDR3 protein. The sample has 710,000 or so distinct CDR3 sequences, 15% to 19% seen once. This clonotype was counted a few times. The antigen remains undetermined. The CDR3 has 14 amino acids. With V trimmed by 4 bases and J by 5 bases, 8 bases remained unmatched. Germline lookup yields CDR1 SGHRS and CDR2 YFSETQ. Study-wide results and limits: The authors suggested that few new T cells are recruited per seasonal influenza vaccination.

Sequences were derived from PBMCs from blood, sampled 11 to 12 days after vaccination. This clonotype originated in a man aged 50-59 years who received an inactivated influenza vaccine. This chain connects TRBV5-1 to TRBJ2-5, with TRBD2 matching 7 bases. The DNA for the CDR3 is TGCGCCAGCAGCCAGGCTACTAGCGTTGAGACCCAGTACTTC. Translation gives CASSQATSVETQYF.